This entry lists 18 T cell receptor beta chains sequenced from one sample in a study of T cells after yellow fever vaccination (dated by TCRdb to the late 2010s). Libraries came from 5' RACE. For sequencing, an Illumina NovaSeq 6000 was employed. TCRdb reprocessed the public reads (quality trimming at Q25 with fastp, clone calling with MiXCR) and kept in-frame beta chains. All rows with the same CDR3 protein become a single entry with the most common DNA and genes. The sample has approximately 160,000 distinct CDR3 sequences on record, around 8.5% of them singletons. The ten largest clones take up roughly 40% of the sample. The treatment or condition label here, explained by the study, means: live attenuated yellow fever vaccine strain. The sequences come from CD8+ T cells sorted from PBMCs, collected 45 days after the yellow fever booster vaccination. The receptors originated from a man aged 18-30 years who received the YFV17D yellow fever vaccine.

The chain is built from TRBV2 and TRBJ2-3; the D is unclear. This CDR3 is 17 amino acids long. Deletions cut 1 base from V and 0 bases from J, with 14 bases between. Germline V lookup: CDR1 SNHLY, CDR2 FYNNEI. CDR3 sequence (DNA): TGTGCCAGCAGTGAAGGGGTGACACTCCCAAGCACAGATACGCAGTATTTT. Translated, it gives CASSEGVTLPSTDTQYF.

This clonotype has just a few counts. This sequence joins TRBV4-1 and TRBJ1-2, with 7 bases lining up with TRBD1. V trimming: 0 bases; J trimming: 4 bases; junction bases outside the gene matches: 5. The CDR3 is 15 amino acids. CDR1 is MGHRA, CDR2 YSYEKL, per germline. CDR3 bases: TGCGCCAGCAGCCAAGAGAGGCAGGGGGTCTATGGCTACACCTTC. Protein: CASSQERQGVYGYTF.

Here the CDR3 reads CASSPRQTNTEAFF. The CDR3 coding sequence is TGTGCCAGCAGTCCCCGACAGACGAACACTGAAGCTTTCTTT. This chain joins TRBV12-3 or TRBV12-4 and TRBJ1-1; D perhaps matches TRBD1 (5 bases). The CDR3 totals 14 residues. V gave up 5 bases and J gave up 1 base, with 11 bases separating them.

This clonotype was recorded a few times. This chain connects TRBV6-6 to TRBJ1-1; tentative D call: TRBD1 (5 bases). The germline V and J ends were trimmed by 8 bases and 0 bases, with 10 bases remaining between them. The CDR3 runs 13 residues. Germline CDR1 and CDR2: MNHNY and SVGAGI (reference sequence). The CDR3 loop reads CASDQGVNTEAFF. In nucleotides, the CDR3 is TGTGCCAGCGATCAGGGCGTGAACACTGAAGCTTTCTTT.

This clonotype was seen many times. V is TRBV7-9 and J is TRBJ2-3, with D possibly TRBD2 on 6 matching bases. Between the trimmed V and J ends, which lost 5 bases and 0 bases, there was a span of 12 bases. Per germline, CDR1 SEHNR and CDR2 FQNEAQ (reference sequence). The CDR3 sequence is 15 residues long. The CDR3 loop reads CASSPSGTSTDTQYF. The CDR3 bases are TGTGCCAGCAGCCCCTCGGGGACTAGCACAGATACGCAGTATTTT.

The gene calls are TRBV6-2 or TRBV6-3 and TRBJ2-1; 13 nucleotides line up with TRBD2. The CDR3 sequence is 16 residues long. V dropped 4 bases and J dropped 15; count of bases not matched to a gene: 15. Germline assignment: CDR1 MNHEY and CDR2 SVGEGT. The CDR3 coding sequence is TGTGCCAGCAGTTCCCGCGGACTAGCGGGGGTAAGGGTACCGTTCTTC. Translating it yields CASSSRGLAGVRVPFF.

This clonotype was counted only a few times. The rearrangement uses TRBV9 and TRBJ2-1, with 7 bases matching TRBD2. Trimming cost V 1 base and J 7 bases; bases outside gene matches: 8. The length of the CDR3 is 15 residues. Germline-derived CDR1 and CDR2 are SGDLS and YYNGEE. CDR3 sequence (DNA): TGTGCCAGCAGCGTATTAGCGGGCCCGGGGAATGAGCAGTTCTTC. Translation gives CASSVLAGPGNEQFF.

The chain joins TRBV6-2 or TRBV6-3 to TRBJ2-1; D ambiguous. Trimming took 6 bases from V and 2 from J, leaving 20 bases between them. The CDR3 spans 17 residues. Germline V lookup: CDR1 MNHEY, CDR2 SVGEGT. In nucleotides, the CDR3 is TGTGCCAGCAGCCGACGGGCCATAGGACGGACCTACAATGAGCAGTTCTTC. This gives the protein CASSRRAIGRTYNEQFF.

The chain joins TRBV12-3 or TRBV12-4 to TRBJ2-3; 9 positions match TRBD2. V was clipped by 6 bases and J by 5 bases; unmatched bases: 6. The CDR3 is made up of 14 amino acids. DNA for the CDR3: TGTGCCAGCAGGGCGGCGGGGGGGCTAGATACGCAGTATTTT. It translates to CASRAAGGLDTQYF.

This clonotype was seen a handful of times. The chain employs TRBV11-2 and TRBJ2-1; 9 nucleotides match TRBD1. Germline V gene data show CDR1 as SGHAT and CDR2 as FQNNGV. The CDR3 length is 15 residues. Trimming at V came to 4 bases and at J to 6 bases, leaving 7 bases not matched to a gene. The CDR3 DNA follows: TGTGCCAGCAGCTCAGAGGGACAGGGTTTCAATGAGCAGTTCTTC. Translated: CASSSEGQGFNEQFF.

This sequence joins TRBV12-3 or TRBV12-4 and TRBJ1-1; D ambiguous. The CDR3 has 13 amino acids. Trimming took 5 bases from V and 6 from J, leaving 13 bases between them. The DNA for the CDR3 is TGTGCCAGCAGTGTCGGTTTTTTCGCTGAAGCTTTCTTT. Protein: CASSVGFFAEAFF.

This clonotype was recorded a few times. The chain uses TRBV28 and TRBJ2-7, with D unresolved. This CDR3 is built from 14 residues. V gave up 1 base and J gave up 4 bases, with 11 bases separating them. Germline-derived CDR1 and CDR2 are MDHEN and SYDVKM. For the CDR3, the DNA is TGTGCCAGCAGTTTATCGGCCAAACTATACGAGCAGTACGTC. Protein: CASSLSAKLYEQYV.

This clonotype showed up just a few times. Its ends do not fully match the called genes, so a read error is possible. V usage is TRBV11-2 and J usage is TRBJ1-2, with D tentatively TRBD1 (5 bases). CDR1 SGHAT and CDR2 FQNNGV come from the germline V gene. The CDR3 length is 12 residues. The CDR3 coding sequence is TGTGCCAGCAGCGCGGGGCTGTATGGCTACGCCTTC. It is translated as CASSAGLYGYAF.

The table lists this clonotype with a few counts. The chain combines TRBV7-6 with TRBJ2-5; 11 nucleotides agree with TRBD2. Germline V gives CDR1 SGHVS, CDR2 FNYEAQ. CDR3 length: 19 amino acids. V lost 0 bases and J lost 4; bases outside the gene matches: 13. DNA of the CDR3: TGTGCCAGCAGCTTAGCGCGATTAGCGGGGGGGCCGATCTTAGAGACCCAGTACTTC. This codes for CASSLARLAGGPILETQYF.

The chain is built from TRBV4-1 and TRBJ1-5; D gene unclear. The CDR3 covers 16 residues. The germline gives CDR1 MGHRA, CDR2 YSYEKL. The germline V and J ends were trimmed by 1 base and 3 bases, with 13 bases remaining between them. The CDR3 DNA follows: TGCGCCAGCAGCCAAGGACAAGGAGGCTACAATCAGCCCCAGCATTTT. Its translation: CASSQGQGGYNQPQHF.

In its sample, this clonotype was seen a few times. This chain uses TRBV5-1 with TRBJ2-1; D call uncertain. Trimming removed 2 bases at V and 4 bases at J, with 7 bases between. The germline gives CDR1 SGHRS, CDR2 YFSETQ. The CDR3 extends over 13 amino acids. CDR3 residues: CASSFLGYNEQFF. The DNA for the CDR3 is TGCGCCAGCAGCTTCCTAGGTTACAATGAGCAGTTCTTC.

The table lists this clonotype with a few counts. This rearrangement joins TRBV6-2 or TRBV6-3 to TRBJ1-5, with 8 nucleotides matching TRBD1. After removal of 5 bases from V and 6 bases from J, the junction contained 15 bases not matched to a gene. Germline V CDR1 and CDR2: MNHEY, SVGEGT. The CDR3 totals 17 residues. CDR3 bases: TGTGCCAGCAGTCCCGACAGGGGTGGACGTCCATCTCAGCCCCAGCATTTT. Protein product: CASSPDRGGRPSQPQHF.

The CDR3 sequence is CARTGTRFTGANVLTF. The CDR3 DNA reads as TGCGCCAGAACAGGGACCAGGTTTACTGGGGCCAACGTCCTGACTTTC. The rearrangement uses TRBV23-1 and TRBJ2-6; D is possibly TRBD1 (6 bases). TRBV23-1 is placed among ORFs of uncertain function. The CDR3 runs to 16 residues. Trimming cost V 9 bases and J 2 bases, with 17 bases left between them.